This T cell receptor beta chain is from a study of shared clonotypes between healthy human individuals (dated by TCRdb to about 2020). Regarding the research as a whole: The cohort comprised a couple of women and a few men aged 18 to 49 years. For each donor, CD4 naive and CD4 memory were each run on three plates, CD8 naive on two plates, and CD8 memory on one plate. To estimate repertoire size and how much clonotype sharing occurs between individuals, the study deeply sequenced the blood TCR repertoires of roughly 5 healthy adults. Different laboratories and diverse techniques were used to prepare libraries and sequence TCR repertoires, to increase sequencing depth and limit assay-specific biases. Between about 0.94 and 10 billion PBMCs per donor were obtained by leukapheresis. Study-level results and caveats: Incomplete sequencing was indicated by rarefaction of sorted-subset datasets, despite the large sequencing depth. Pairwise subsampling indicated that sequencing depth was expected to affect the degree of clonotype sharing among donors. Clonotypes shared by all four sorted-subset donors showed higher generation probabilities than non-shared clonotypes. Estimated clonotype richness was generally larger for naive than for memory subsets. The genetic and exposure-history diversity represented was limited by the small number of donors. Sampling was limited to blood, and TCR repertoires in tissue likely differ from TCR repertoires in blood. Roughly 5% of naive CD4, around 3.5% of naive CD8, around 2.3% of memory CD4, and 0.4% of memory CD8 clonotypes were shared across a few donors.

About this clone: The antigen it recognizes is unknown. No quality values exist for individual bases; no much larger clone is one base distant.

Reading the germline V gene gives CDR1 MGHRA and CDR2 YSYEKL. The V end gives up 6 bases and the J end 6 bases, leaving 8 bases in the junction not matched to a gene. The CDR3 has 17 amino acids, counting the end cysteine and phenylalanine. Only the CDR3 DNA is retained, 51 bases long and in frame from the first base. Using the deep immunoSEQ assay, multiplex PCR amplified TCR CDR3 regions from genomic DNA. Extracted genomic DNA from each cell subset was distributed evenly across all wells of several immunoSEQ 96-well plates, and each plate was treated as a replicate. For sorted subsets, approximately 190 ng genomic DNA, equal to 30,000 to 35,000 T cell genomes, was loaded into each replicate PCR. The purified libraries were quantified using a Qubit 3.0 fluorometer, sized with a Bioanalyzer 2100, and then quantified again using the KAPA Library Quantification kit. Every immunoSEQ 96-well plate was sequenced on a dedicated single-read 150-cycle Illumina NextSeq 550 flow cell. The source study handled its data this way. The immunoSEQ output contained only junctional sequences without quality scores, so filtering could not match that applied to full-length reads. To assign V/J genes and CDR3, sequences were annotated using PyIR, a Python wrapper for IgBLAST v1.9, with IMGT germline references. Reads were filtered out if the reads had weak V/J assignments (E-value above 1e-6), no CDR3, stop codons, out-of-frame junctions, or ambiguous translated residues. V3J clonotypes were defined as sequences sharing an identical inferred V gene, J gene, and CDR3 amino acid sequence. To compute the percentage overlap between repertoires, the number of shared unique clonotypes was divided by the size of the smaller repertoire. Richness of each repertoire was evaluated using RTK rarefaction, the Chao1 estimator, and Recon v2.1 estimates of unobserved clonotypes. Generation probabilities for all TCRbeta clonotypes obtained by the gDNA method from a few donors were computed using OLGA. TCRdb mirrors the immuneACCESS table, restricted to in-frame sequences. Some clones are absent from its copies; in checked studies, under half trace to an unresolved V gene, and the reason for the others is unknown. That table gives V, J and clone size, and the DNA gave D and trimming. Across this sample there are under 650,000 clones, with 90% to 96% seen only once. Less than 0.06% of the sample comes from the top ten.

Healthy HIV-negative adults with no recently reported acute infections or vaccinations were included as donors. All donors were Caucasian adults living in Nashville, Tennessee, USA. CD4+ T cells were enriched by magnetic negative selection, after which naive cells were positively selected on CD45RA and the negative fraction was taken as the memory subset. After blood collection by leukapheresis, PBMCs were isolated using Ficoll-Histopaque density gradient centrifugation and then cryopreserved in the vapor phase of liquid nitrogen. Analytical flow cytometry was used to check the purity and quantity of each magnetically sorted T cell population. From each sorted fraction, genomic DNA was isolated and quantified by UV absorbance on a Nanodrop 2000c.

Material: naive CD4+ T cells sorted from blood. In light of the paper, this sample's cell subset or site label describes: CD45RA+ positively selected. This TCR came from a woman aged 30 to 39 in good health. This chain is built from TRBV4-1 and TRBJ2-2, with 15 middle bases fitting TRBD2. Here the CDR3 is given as CASRSGLAGGPSGELFF. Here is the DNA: TGCGCCAGCAGGAGCGGACTAGCGGGAGGGCCTTCCGGGGAGCTGTTTTTT.